A selection of T cell receptor beta chains follows, all from one sample in a study of cytomegalovirus exposure and HLA in healthy donors. Profiled with immunoSEQ multiplex PCR; TCRdb holds only in-frame clones, not every one. Among fewer than 250,000 clones, under 85% were seen once, and the ten largest hold more than 8.5%. The specimen sequenced was PBMCs. Receptor source: a woman between 50 and 59 years old in good health and CMV-seropositive. The CDR3 runs from the conserved cysteine through the conserved F or W. Fields, in order: J gene, D gene, clone size, V gene, CDR3 protein, CDR3 DNA. The D gene is left open where the match is weak. Expanded clones get a size class; other rows say once, few or many, or leave the size out.

TRBJ1-5 | TRBD1 | - | TRBV7-6 | CASSPYLGTARNQPQHF | TGTGCCAGCAGCCCCTATCTCGGGACAGCCCGAAATCAGCCCCAGCATTTT
TRBJ2-7 | - | - | TRBV27 | CASSFKSGSYEQYF | TGTGCCAGCAGTTTCAAGTCAGGCTCCTACGAGCAGTACTTC
TRBJ2-2 | - | - | TRBV5-1 | CASSLDGQRNTGELFF | TGCGCCAGCAGCTTGGACGGACAGAGGAACACCGGGGAGCTGTTTTTT
TRBJ1-5 | - | - | TRBV6-1 | CASSEVGGVLQPQHF | TGTGCCAGCAGTGAAGTGGGGGGGGTACTTCAGCCCCAGCATTTT
TRBJ1-5 | - | - | TRBV19 | CASSLSERRDQPQHF | TGTGCCAGTAGTTTATCCGAGCGGCGAGATCAGCCCCAGCATTTT
TRBJ1-1 | TRBD1 | - | TRBV2 | CASTRDSKTEAFF | TGTGCCAGCACCAGGGACAGTAAAACTGAAGCTTTCTTT
TRBJ2-2 | - | - | TRBV4-2 | CASSRIANTGELFF | TGTGCCAGCAGCCGTATCGCGAACACCGGGGAGCTGTTTTTT
TRBJ2-2 | - | once | TRBV6-4 | CASSPNRVAGELFF | TGTGCCAGCAGCCCCAACAGGGTCGCCGGGGAGCTGTTTTTT
TRBJ2-5 | - | - | TRBV5-1 | CASRPQRGETQYF | TGCGCCAGCAGACCCCAAAGGGGAGAGACCCAGTACTTC
TRBJ1-4 | TRBD1 | few | TRBV2 | CASTPDRGGEKLFF | TGTGCCAGCACCCCGGACAGGGGAGGGGAAAAACTGTTTTTT
TRBJ2-5 | TRBD2 | - | TRBV5-4 | CASSVSGGLQETQYF | TGTGCCAGCAGCGTTAGCGGGGGCCTACAAGAGACCCAGTACTTC
TRBJ1-5 | - | - | TRBV5-1 | CASRGEGNQPQHF | TGCGCCAGCAGAGGGGAAGGCAATCAGCCCCAGCATTTT
TRBJ2-7 | - | - | TRBV19 | CASDQGYEQYF | TGTGCCAGTGACCAGGGATACGAGCAGTACTTC
TRBJ2-7 | TRBD1 | - | TRBV5-1 | CASKDPGGYEQYF | TGCGCCAGCAAGGATCCAGGGGGCTACGAGCAGTACTTC
TRBJ2-5 | TRBD2 | - | TRBV28 | CASSYGGGEETQYF | TGTGCCAGCAGTTACGGGGGGGGAGAAGAGACCCAGTACTTC
TRBJ2-2 | TRBD2 | - | TRBV4-1 | CASSLAGGGTGELFF | TGCGCCAGCAGCCTTGCGGGGGGGGGCACCGGGGAGCTGTTTTTT
TRBJ1-2 | - | - | TRBV4-1 | CASSQDLEGTYTF | TGCGCCAGCAGCCAAGATTTGGAGGGGACCTACACCTTC
TRBJ2-7 | TRBD1 | - | TRBV7-9 | CASSSGTGTYEQYF | TGTGCCAGCAGCTCCGGGACAGGGACCTACGAGCAGTACTTC
TRBJ1-4 | - | - | TRBV29-1 | CSVEFRGTSATNEKLFF | TGCAGCGTTGAATTTCGGGGTACTTCTGCAACTAATGAAAAACTGTTTTTT
TRBJ2-3 | - | once | TRBV4-2 | CASSPTSTDTQYF | TGTGCCAGCAGCCCGACTAGCACAGATACGCAGTATTTT
TRBJ1-5 | - | - | TRBV6-6 | CASTKNQPQHF | TGTGCCAGCACTAAAAATCAGCCCCAGCATTTT
TRBJ1-1 | - | many | TRBV5-3 | CARSSLLQGTEAFF | TGTGCCAGAAGCTCGCTACTACAGGGAACTGAAGCTTTCTTT
TRBJ1-2 | TRBD1 | - | TRBV28 | CASTEGGTGATDGYTF | TGTGCCAGCACCGAAGGGGGCACGGGGGCCACGGATGGCTACACCTTC
TRBJ2-1 | - | - | TRBV9 | CASSVSTGAASIF | TGTGCCAGCAGCGTTTCAACGGGTGCTGCCTCCATCTTC
TRBJ2-1 | TRBD2 | - | TRBV7-2 | CASSLVGLAGEQFF | TGTGCCAGCAGCTTAGTAGGACTAGCGGGTGAGCAGTTCTTC
TRBJ1-1 | - | - | TRBV5-1 | CASSLVQEDTEAFF | TGCGCCAGCAGCTTGGTACAGGAAGACACTGAAGCTTTCTTT
TRBJ1-4 | TRBD1 | - | TRBV7-7 | CASSLRDRGQATNEKLFF | TGTGCCAGCAGCTTAAGGGACAGGGGGCAGGCAACTAATGAAAAACTGTTTTTT
TRBJ2-2 | TRBD2 | - | TRBV6-1 | CASSGGTRHTGELFF | TGTGCCAGCAGCGGGGGGACTAGGCACACCGGGGAGCTGTTTTTT
TRBJ1-5 | - | - | TRBV25-1 | CVHPQGRLQPQHF | TGTGTTCACCCACAGGGTAGGCTGCAGCCCCAGCATTTT
TRBJ2-6 | TRBD1 | - | TRBV7-9 | CASSGPGTEISGANVLTF | TGTGCCAGCAGCGGACCCGGGACAGAAATTTCTGGGGCCAACGTCCTGACTTTC
TRBJ2-1 | TRBD1 | - | TRBV7-2 | CASSWDRGDEQFF | TGTGCCAGCAGCTGGGACAGGGGGGATGAGCAGTTCTTC
TRBJ2-3 | - | once | TRBV7-2 | CASSLGGLGDTQYF | TGTGCCAGCAGCTTGGGGGGGCTGGGAGATACGCAGTATTTT
TRBJ2-7 | - | - | TRBV11-3 | CASSEGPVREQYF | TGTGCCAGCAGCGAGGGCCCGGTGCGCGAGCAGTACTTC
TRBJ1-2 | - | - | TRBV29-1 | CSARQVVGSGYTF | TGCAGCGCGCGACAGGTGGTGGGCAGCGGCTACACCTTC
TRBJ2-7 | TRBD1 | - | TRBV4-1 | CASSQTLTGPSSYEQYF | TGCGCCAGCAGCCAAACCTTGACAGGGCCGAGCTCCTACGAGCAGTACTTC
TRBJ1-6 | - | - | TRBV28 | CASSLPGSRVKPLHF | TGTGCCAGCAGCCTCCCGGGGAGCCGGGTTAAACCCCTCCACTTT
TRBJ2-7 | - | few | TRBV6-5 | CASSTGSASYEQYF | TGTGCCAGCAGTACAGGGTCGGCATCCTACGAGCAGTACTTC